A selection of T cell receptor beta chains follows, all from one sample in a study of CD8 T cells in ankylosing spondylitis. TCRdb ran MiXCR on the 5' RACE reads and lists one entry per CDR3 protein. The top ten clones hold around 7% of a sample with a few hundred thousand distinct CDR3 sequences, 12% of them seen once. Sequenced material: blood, either unsorted or a sorted T cell fraction (not recorded which). Receptor source: a male donor with ankylosing spondylitis. Each CDR3 is given without its conserved first and last residue.

j_gene | v_gene | CDR3aa
TRBJ1-4 | TRBV12-3/TRBV12-4 | ASSFVFNEKLF
TRBJ2-3 | TRBV30 | AWGPGQGINTQY
TRBJ1-1 | TRBV12-5 | ASGLRTGNTEAF
TRBJ1-1 | TRBV7-9 | ASSLALSGGTEAF
TRBJ2-4 | TRBV11-1 | ASSLDRGLLPNPLAKNSQY
TRBJ2-4 | TRBV20-1 | SARDLSASGSWSKNIQY
TRBJ2-2 | TRBV27 | ASSPWGGELF
TRBJ2-5 | TRBV4-1 | ASSLRSGGRVISETQY
TRBJ1-1 | TRBV29-1 | SVDRTEAF
TRBJ2-1 | TRBV7-8 | ASSLARTSGRYEQF
TRBJ2-2 | TRBV2 | ATDKGLNTGELF
TRBJ1-1 | TRBV5-1 | ASSLSTGNTEAF
TRBJ2-5 | TRBV12-3/TRBV12-4 | ASTLGQPGETQY
TRBJ1-4 | TRBV6-5 | ASSYRPEDEKLF
TRBJ2-3 | TRBV20-1 | SARTSGATDTQY
TRBJ2-3 | TRBV5-1 | ASSSHTDTQY
TRBJ2-1 | TRBV7-6 | ASSPRLAEAYNEQF
TRBJ1-1 | TRBV20-1 | SADRGTIEAF
TRBJ1-5 | TRBV20-1 | SALASNNQPQH
TRBJ2-2 | TRBV27 | ASSGLAGGYTGELF
TRBJ2-1 | TRBV27 | ASSFASGSPEQF
TRBJ2-2 | TRBV4-2 | ASSLGMQGAGELF
TRBJ1-5 | TRBV10-2 | ASRGGGGNQPQH
TRBJ2-3 | TRBV5-1 | ASSLVRAGGTDTQY
TRBJ2-7 | TRBV3-1 | ASGSTEFYEQY
TRBJ2-1 | TRBV29-1 | SVAGTSGYNEQF
TRBJ1-1 | TRBV10-2 | ASSLRTTGEAF
TRBJ1-1 | TRBV11-2 | ASSLERGRSEAF
TRBJ2-4 | TRBV27 | ASSPRDPSGKNIQY
TRBJ1-1 | TRBV5-1 | ASSLPAENTEAF
TRBJ2-4 | TRBV5-1 | ASSLNSRLAKNIQY
TRBJ1-1 | TRBV5-7 | ASSLAGVESNTEAF
TRBJ2-1 | TRBV10-3 | AIRPGTGRLLSNEQF
TRBJ2-3 | TRBV7-2 | ASSLGVSGTSTDTQY
TRBJ2-3 | TRBV5-1 | ASSHGGPDTQY
TRBJ2-5 | TRBV11-2 | ASPGLAGGPGYQETQY
TRBJ1-1 | TRBV7-9 | ASSLYHGNTEAF
TRBJ2-7 | TRBV20-1 | SARDRWRHEQY
TRBJ2-1 | TRBV19 | ASRTSGRASYNEQF
TRBJ1-2 | TRBV29-1 | SVDPGQGRFYGYT
TRBJ2-3 | TRBV9 | ASSVDGSGTDTQY
TRBJ2-6 | TRBV5-5 | ASSLGQSSGANVLT
TRBJ2-7 | TRBV7-2 | ASSFRRQDTLD
TRBJ2-7 | TRBV20-1 | SARSLAGEGEQY